The source of this T cell receptor beta chain is a study of CD8+CD57+ T cells in acquired aplastic anemia. The CDR3 sequence is 13 residues long. Between the trimmed V and J ends, which lost 6 bases and 0 bases, there was a span of 7 bases. The germline V gene encodes CDR1 LNHDA and CDR2 SQIVND (reference sequence). Profiling that covered TCR beta VDJ and CDR3 relied on genomic DNA as its template. TCRdb passed the reads through MiXCR, listing each CDR3 protein once. The data hold about 220,000 distinct CDR3 sequences, with roughly 35% observed a single time. The rearrangement links TRBV19 to TRBJ2-3; D not certain. This clonotype was sampled from a human donor in good health, serving as a control. The specimen sequenced was sorted CD4+, CD8+, or CD8+CD57+ T cells (not recorded which) from PBMCs. The CDR3 sequence: CASRKGSTDTQYF. The CDR3 bases are TGTGCCAGTAGGAAGGGCAGCACAGATACGCAGTATTTT. Together with reference TRBV19 and TRBJ2-3, the CDR3 gives the full variable domain: DGGITQSPKYLFRKEGQNVTLSCEQNLNHDAMYWYRQDPGQGLRLIYYSQIVNDFQKGDIAEGYSVSREKKESFPLTVTSAQKNPTAFYLCASRKGSTDTQYFGPGTRLTVL.